Each of the 15 T cell receptor beta chains below was sequenced from the same sample in a study of blood T cell repertoires in COVID-19. Profiled with immunoSEQ multiplex PCR; TCRdb holds only in-frame clones, not every one. The sample includes 50,000 or so clones, under 95% seen only once; the top ten take around 3.6%. The sequencing sample was made of peripheral blood. These receptors were obtained from a human donor in a cohort sampled during active COVID-19.

This rearrangement joins TRBV27 to TRBJ1-2; weak D call: TRBD1 (5 bases). This CDR3 has 14 amino acids. CDR1 is MNHEY and CDR2 is SMNVEV in the germline V gene (reference sequence). Trimming removed 0 bases from V and 8 bases from J, with 13 bases in between. The CDR3 region has the DNA TGTGCCAGCAGTTTATCCAAGGGACTCGTAGGCTACACCTTC. Its translation: CASSLSKGLVGYTF.

The V gene is TRBV6-5, the J gene TRBJ1-1; D may be TRBD1 (6 bases). Germline CDR1 MNHEY, CDR2 SVGAGI. V was pared by 5 bases and J by 4 bases, with 8 bases between. The CDR3 contains 12 residues. DNA for the CDR3: TGTGCCAGCAGTAGGGGGGGCACTGAAGCTTTCTTT. As protein: CASSRGGTEAFF.

The DNA of the CDR3 is TGTGCCAGCAGCAAAGTCGCTAGCGGGAGAACGAACACCGGGGAGCTGTTTTTT. As protein: CASSKVASGRTNTGELFF. The chain combines TRBV21-1 with TRBJ2-2; no DNA check was done on the table's D call, TRBD2. TRBV21-1 is given as a pseudogene. This CDR3 spans 18 amino acids.

J is TRBJ1-1 and V is TRBV18; D uncertain. Germline loops: CDR1 KGHSH, CDR2 LQKENI. Trimming cost V 0 bases and J 1 base, with 9 bases left between them. The CDR3 extends over 15 amino acids. This CDR3 reads CASSPPQPRNTEAFF. Written as DNA, the CDR3 is TGTGCCAGCTCACCACCACAGCCGAGGAACACTGAAGCTTTCTTT.

J is TRBJ2-5 and V is TRBV7-8; D ambiguous. The germline gives CDR1 SGHVS, CDR2 FQNEAQ. Trimming cost V 4 bases and J 3 bases, with 3 bases left between them. The CDR3 sequence is 11 residues long. CDR3 in amino acids: CASSSKETQYF. For the CDR3, the DNA is TGTGCCAGCAGCTCTAAAGAGACCCAGTACTTC.

The V call is TRBV19, the J call TRBJ2-7; TRBD1 matches 9 bases. V was pared by 4 bases and J by 4 bases, with 17 bases of the junction left unmatched. CDR1 and CDR2 from the germline V gene are LNHDA and SQIVND (reference sequence). This CDR3 contains 18 residues. The CDR3 DNA is TGTGCCAGTAGTACTGGGACAGGGCGGAGCACTAGAGTATACGAGCAGTACTTC. Its translation: CASSTGTGRSTRVYEQYF.

The chain uses TRBV5-8 and TRBJ1-1; D is unresolved. Per the germline V gene, CDR1 is SGHTS and CDR2 is YDEGEE. This CDR3 is 13 amino acids long. Trimming pared 4 bases from V and 4 bases from J, leaving 11 bases between. This chain's CDR3 is CASSLEQLTEAFF. The CDR3 DNA reads TGTGCCAGCAGCCTGGAACAGCTCACTGAAGCTTTCTTT.

DNA of the CDR3: TGTGCCAGCTCACTATGGGACACCGCGGTTTCTAATGAAAAACTGTTTTTT. Amino acids: CASSLWDTAVSNEKLFF. The chain employs TRBV18 and TRBJ1-4; possibly TRBD1 for D (6 bases). V gave up 4 bases and J gave up 3 bases, with 18 bases separating them. Germline V lookup: CDR1 KGHSH, CDR2 LQKENI. The CDR3 loop spans 17 amino acids.

The chain has TRBV28 and TRBJ2-7; weak D call: TRBD1 (6 bases). The CDR3 spans 12 residues. V dropped 8 bases and J dropped 2 bases, with 10 bases sitting between them. In germline, CDR1 is MDHEN, CDR2 SYDVKM. CDR3 bases: TGTGCCAGCGGGGGCCGACCCTACGAGCAGTACTTC. Translated: CASGGRPYEQYF. Full variable domain (rest looked up from reference TRBV28 and TRBJ2-7): DVKVTQSSRYLVKRTGEKVFLECVQDMDHENMFWYRQDPGLGLRLIYFSYDVKMKEKGDIPEGYSVSREKKERFSLILESASTNQTSMYLCASGGRPYEQYFGPGTRLTVT.

The V gene is TRBV11-3, the J gene TRBJ2-5; 11 bases fit TRBD2. Germline V gene data show CDR1 as SGHNT and CDR2 as YENEEA. Trimming cost V 1 base and J 1 base; bases outside gene matches: 8. The CDR3 contains 18 residues. The CDR3 is CASSLGLAGGSPQETQYF. The CDR3, as DNA: TGTGCCAGCAGCTTAGGGCTAGCGGGAGGCTCCCCCCAAGAGACCCAGTACTTC.

The chain couples TRBV5-1 to TRBJ2-5; 14 bases fit TRBD2. The CDR3 length is 16 residues. The V segment lost 3 bases and the J segment 7 bases; nucleotides outside the gene matches: 8. CDR1 is SGHRS, CDR2 YFSETQ, per germline. CDR3 region: CASSSTPGTSGGTQYF. CDR3 in DNA: TGCGCCAGCAGCTCCACCCCCGGGACTAGCGGGGGGACCCAGTACTTC.

This clone was counted between two and nine times. This chain joins TRBV27 and TRBJ2-7, with TRBD2 as a possible D gene (6 bases). The CDR3 spans 15 residues. V gave up 7 bases and J gave up 0 bases, with 16 bases separating them. CDR1 and CDR2 from the germline V gene are MNHEY and SMNVEV (reference sequence). The CDR3 nucleotides read TGTGCCAGCAAAAGGGACTTTTCTAGCTCCTACGAGCAGTACTTC. It codes for CASKRDFSSSYEQYF.

The rearrangement uses TRBV24-1 and TRBJ1-4; TRBD1 might be the D (6 bases). Germline V lookup: CDR1 KGHDR, CDR2 SFDVKD. The CDR3 runs to 15 residues. V was clipped by 3 bases and J by 7 bases, with 14 bases between them. CDR3 sequence: CATSDPTGTSEKLFF. In DNA, the CDR3 is TGTGCCACCAGTGATCCAACAGGGACGAGTGAAAAACTGTTTTTT.

The CDR3 region is CASSDWSSGTYEQYF. CDR3 nucleotide sequence: TGCGCCAGCAGTGATTGGTCTAGCGGAACCTACGAGCAGTACTTC. The chain is built from TRBV10-2 and TRBJ2-7, with 7 positions matching TRBD2. Germline V gene data show CDR1 as WSHSY and CDR2 as SAAADI. This CDR3 is built from 15 residues. V lost 3 bases, J lost 2 bases, and 7 bases stayed unmatched.

This clone was observed once. The rearrangement joins TRBV6-5 to TRBJ1-5; 7 positions match TRBD1. V lost 6 bases and J lost 6; bases outside the gene matches: 5. Looked up from germline, CDR1 is MNHEY and CDR2 is SVGAGI. This CDR3 spans 13 amino acids. The CDR3 bases are TGTGCCAGCAGCCGACAGGGAGGTCAGCCCCAGCATTTT. Encoded protein: CASSRQGGQPQHF.